The 32 T cell receptor beta chains listed next were all sequenced from one sample in a study of T cells in Graves' hyperthyroidism and ophthalmopathy. Amplification targeted TCR beta CDR3 regions from RNA transcripts. HTBI primers were used for first-round RT-PCR of the TCR CDR3. TCRdb reprocessed the multiplex PCR reads via MiXCR and lists one record per CDR3 protein. Of approximately 210,000 distinct CDR3 sequences in the sample, roughly a sixth are singletons; the top ten hold roughly 50%. The sample taken for sequencing was blood. These receptors all stem from a middle-aged man with Graves' hyperthyroidism.

V is TRBV7-9 and J is TRBJ2-1, with 11 bases fitting TRBD2. CDR3 length equals 16 residues. CDR1 SEHNR and CDR2 FQNEAQ come from the germline V gene (reference sequence). The V gene end was trimmed by 5 bases and the J gene end by 7 bases; junction bases not matched to a gene: 10. The CDR3 nucleotides read TGTGCCAGCAGCCCCCTACTAGCGGGAGTAGGAAATGAGCAGTTCTTC. This translates into CASSPLLAGVGNEQFF.

DNA for the CDR3: TGTGCCAGCACCCTCAGCAGGGGTAGTCCAGATACGCAGTATTTT. Its translation: CASTLSRGSPDTQYF. The chain is built from TRBV6-1 and TRBJ2-3; D is perhaps TRBD1 (6 bases). CDR1 and CDR2 (germline): MNHNS, SASEGT. Trimming removed 7 bases at V and 4 bases at J, with 18 bases between. CDR3 length: 15 residues.

This clonotype was seen only once. This sequence may be a read error, since a much larger clone differs from it by one base. The chain has TRBV6-1 and TRBJ1-3; D uncertain. Germline CDR1 is MNHNS and CDR2 is SASEGT. This CDR3 has 13 amino acids. For the CDR3, the DNA is TGTGCCGGCAGTGAAGAGGCGGGAAACACCATATATTTT. Residues: CAGSEEAGNTIYF.

This clonotype has just a few counts. J is TRBJ2-7 and V is TRBV20-1; 9 nucleotides agree with TRBD2. The germline gives CDR1 DFQATT, CDR2 SNEGSKA (reference sequence). The CDR3 has 13 residues. V lost 1 base and J lost 6; bases outside the gene matches: 4. The CDR3 sequence: CSARGGRAGEQYF. The CDR3 nucleotides read TGCAGTGCTAGAGGCGGGAGGGCCGGCGAGCAGTACTTC.

The chain is built from TRBV20-1 and TRBJ2-3, with 8 bases lining up with TRBD2. The germline V gene encodes CDR1 DFQATT and CDR2 SNEGSKA (reference sequence). The junction had 8 bases not matched to a gene; V was cut back by 3 bases and J by 0 bases. The CDR3 consists of 16 residues. In DNA form, the CDR3 reads TGCAGTGCTAGCGGCCTAGCGGGTTTTAGCACAGATACGCAGTATTTT. It translates to CSASGLAGFSTDTQYF.

This clonotype was observed many times. The chain uses TRBV3-1 and TRBJ2-1, with D possibly called TRBD1 or TRBD2 (7 bases each). Looked up from germline, CDR1 is LGHDT and CDR2 is YNNKEL (reference sequence). Trimming removed 4 bases at V and 6 bases at J, with 16 bases between. There are 15 residues in the CDR3. CDR3 nucleotide sequence: TGTGCCAGCAGCCCTCGCAGGGGGGGTGGCAATGAGCAGTTCTTC. Protein product: CASSPRRGGGNEQFF.

This clonotype was counted at least ten times. The CDR3 DNA reads as TGTGCCAGCTCTAAAGGGTTGAACGAGCAGTACTTC. It yields the protein CASSKGLNEQYF. V usage is TRBV6-1 and J usage is TRBJ2-7; D gene ambiguous. This CDR3 contains 12 residues. The ends were cut back, 8 bases at V and 5 bases at J, with 13 bases in the middle. The germline V gene has CDR1 MNHNS and CDR2 SASEGT.

This clonotype was seen more than once but under ten times. The V and J genes are TRBV28 and TRBJ1-1; unclear D gene. Trimming took 8 bases from V and 0 from J, leaving 7 bases between them. Per the germline V gene, CDR1 is MDHEN and CDR2 is SYDVKM. CDR3 length equals 12 residues. This chain's CDR3 is CASYYVNTEAFF. Here the CDR3 DNA reads TGTGCCAGCTATTATGTGAACACTGAAGCTTTCTTT.

In its sample, this clonotype was seen many times. This chain connects TRBV7-3 to TRBJ2-3; D possibly corresponds to TRBD2 (6 bases). Trimming shortened V by 2 bases and J by 1 base, and 10 bases separated the two germline ends. CDR3 length: 15 residues. CDR1 and CDR2 from the germline V gene are SGHTA and FQGTGA. The CDR3 sequence is CASSLPASGTDTQYF. The CDR3 coding sequence is TGTGCCAGCAGCTTACCGGCTAGCGGCACAGATACGCAGTATTTT.

This clonotype showed up just a few times. J is TRBJ2-7 and V is TRBV7-3, with D maybe TRBD1 (6 bases). Germline V CDR1 and CDR2: SGHTA, FQGTGA. V lost 1 base, J lost 12 bases, and 25 bases lay in between. This CDR3 has 16 residues. CDR3 in DNA: TGTGCCAGCAGCTTAAATACGTGGCAGGGGCGATGGAAGCGGTACTTC. As protein: CASSLNTWQGRWKRYF.

At least ten counts were recorded for this clonotype. This sequence joins TRBV3-1 and TRBJ2-7; D is unclear. CDR1 and CDR2 from the germline V gene are LGHDT and YNNKEL (reference sequence). Trimming removed 2 bases at V and 6 bases at J, with 11 bases between. The CDR3 sequence is 13 residues long. The CDR3 nucleotides are TGTGCCAGCAGCCAACGACGAAAAGGCGAGCAGTACTTC. The encoded protein is CASSQRRKGEQYF.

The chain uses TRBV5-4 and TRBJ2-1; TRBD2 aligns across 7 bases. V dropped 1 base and J dropped 6; count of bases not matched to a gene: 7. Germline loops: CDR1 SGHNT, CDR2 YYREEE (reference sequence). The CDR3 totals 15 residues. CDR3 in DNA: TGTGCCAGCAGCTTGTCGGCTAGCGGCTTCAATGAGCAGTTCTTC. Its translation: CASSLSASGFNEQFF.

The chain combines TRBV7-3 with TRBJ1-4; D possibly corresponds to TRBD1 (6 bases). Germline V CDR1 and CDR2: SGHTA, FQGTGA. The V and J ends lost 7 bases and 6 bases respectively, with 27 bases between them. This CDR3 is built from 18 residues. CDR3 in amino acids: CASNSNVGGKWEDEKLFF. CDR3 DNA sequence: TGTGCCAGCAACTCTAACGTGGGGGGCAAATGGGAGGATGAAAAACTGTTTTTT.

There are a few counts of this clonotype. The chain employs TRBV29-1 and TRBJ1-1; D remains unclear. Germline V lookup: CDR1 SQVTM, CDR2 ANQGSEA. This CDR3 is built from 13 residues. Deletions cut 3 bases from V and 0 bases from J, with 8 bases between. This chain's CDR3 is CSVDRAVNTEAFF. CDR3 in DNA: TGCAGCGTTGATCGGGCGGTGAACACTGAAGCTTTCTTT.

This clonotype was seen only a few times. V gene TRBV19 combines with J gene TRBJ1-1; a possible D gene is TRBD1 (5 bases). Trimming pared 3 bases from V and 1 base from J, leaving 15 bases between. CDR1 and CDR2 from the germline V gene are LNHDA and SQIVND (reference sequence). The CDR3 runs 16 residues. CDR3 DNA sequence: TGTGCCAGTAGTATGAGCCTCCAGGGTCGGAACACTGAAGCTTTCTTT. This encodes CASSMSLQGRNTEAFF.

Concerning this clonotype: A much larger clone lies one base from this, so it may be a read error. V gene TRBV10-3 combines with J gene TRBJ1-1, with unresolved D. The germline gives CDR1 ENHRY, CDR2 SYGVKD. CDR3 length: 12 residues. V was pared by 10 bases and J by 3 bases, with 12 bases between. This CDR3 reads CATRAFDTEAFF. CDR3 DNA sequence: TGTGCCACCCGGGCTTTCGACACTGAAGCTTTCTTT.

The chain is built from TRBV9 and TRBJ2-7; TRBD2 aligns across 9 bases. Germline loops: CDR1 SGDLS, CDR2 YYNGEE. The CDR3 runs 15 residues. Germline trimming cut 4 bases from V and 2 bases from J; bases unmatched to any gene: 7. The CDR3 DNA reads as TGTGCCAGCAGCTCCTTGTCTAGCGGGACCTACGAGCAGTACTTC. Protein: CASSSLSSGTYEQYF.

About this clonotype: A single base separates this from a much larger clone, so it may be a read error. The chain is built from TRBV6-2 or TRBV6-3 and TRBJ2-7, with a weak D call TRBD1 (5 bases). The CDR3 runs 14 residues. CDR1 and CDR2 from the germline V gene are MNHEY and SVGEGT. Trimming removed 5 bases at V and 2 bases at J, with 13 bases between. The CDR3 nucleotides read TGTGCCAGCAGTGACAGACGTGGGGCCTACGAGCAGTACTTC. Its protein is CASSDRRGAYEQYF.

This clonotype showed up many times. The rearrangement links TRBV28 to TRBJ2-1, with D tentatively TRBD1 (6 bases). Germline V gene data show CDR1 as MDHEN and CDR2 as SYDVKM. Trimming removed 7 bases at V and 3 bases at J, with 16 bases between. This CDR3 contains 15 residues. The CDR3 here is CASILIRDNYNEQFF. As DNA, the CDR3 is TGTGCCAGCATCTTGATAAGGGACAACTACAATGAGCAGTTCTTC.

This clonotype came up a few times. This sequence joins TRBV9 and TRBJ2-1; D may be TRBD1 (6 bases). The V and J ends lost 4 bases and 7 bases respectively, with 18 bases between them. CDR3 length: 15 amino acids. The germline V gene encodes CDR1 SGDLS and CDR2 YYNGEE. DNA of the CDR3: TGTGCCAGCAGCCCCCGGCCAGGGGTTGGGAATGAGCAGTTCTTC. Its protein product is CASSPRPGVGNEQFF.

This clonotype was observed a few times. The chain employs TRBV9 and TRBJ1-2; D is unclear. This CDR3 comprises 17 residues. V was clipped by 4 bases and J by 4 bases, with 23 bases between them. Germline V CDR1 and CDR2: SGDLS, YYNGEE. Here the CDR3 DNA reads TGTGCCAGCAGCCCAGGCCTTGCACCGAGAATCGTCTATGGCTACACCTTC. Amino acid sequence: CASSPGLAPRIVYGYTF. The full variable domain, in which reference TRBV9 and TRBJ1-2 provide the parts outside the CDR3, is DSGVTQTPKHLITATGQRVTLRCSPRSGDLSVYWYQQSLDQGLQFLIQYYNGEERAKGNILERFSAQQFPDLHSELNLSSLELGDSALYFCASSPGLAPRIVYGYTFGSGTRLTVV.

The sample holds many counts of this clonotype. The CDR3 loop reads CATSDFVGELFF. Written as DNA, the CDR3 is TGTGCCACCAGTGATTTCGTCGGGGAGCTGTTTTTT. V and J are TRBV24-1 and TRBJ2-2, with D hard to call. V gave up 1 base and J gave up 7 bases, with 3 bases separating them. Germline CDR1 is KGHDR and CDR2 is SFDVKD. The CDR3 has 12 amino acids.

This clonotype was observed many times. The chain is built from TRBV18 and TRBJ2-1; a possible D gene is TRBD2 (6 bases). Germline CDR1 KGHSH, CDR2 LQKENI. V was clipped by 8 bases and J by 0 bases, with 11 bases between them. The CDR3 is 14 residues long. CDR3 in amino acids: CASAGLNSYNEQFF. As DNA, the CDR3 is TGTGCCAGCGCGGGACTGAACTCCTACAATGAGCAGTTCTTC. The full variable domain, its missing parts supplied by reference TRBV18 and TRBJ2-1, is NAGVMQNPRHLVRRRGQEARLRCSPMKGHSHVYWYRQLPEEGLKFMVYLQKENIIDESGMPKERFSAEFPKEGPSILRIQQVVRGDSAAYFCASAGLNSYNEQFFGPGTRLTVL.

The sample holds many counts of this clonotype. V usage is TRBV11-3 and J usage is TRBJ2-3; D is possibly TRBD1 or TRBD2 (10 bases each). The V and J ends lost 3 bases and 3 bases respectively, with 28 bases between them. Germline lookup yields CDR1 SGHNT and CDR2 YENEEA. This CDR3 has 20 amino acids. CDR3 protein: CASSLGQGKASGSGTDTQYF. DNA for the CDR3: TGTGCCAGCAGCTTGGGACAGGGGAAGGCTAGCGGGAGTGGAACAGATACGCAGTATTTT.

This clonotype was recorded at least ten times. The chain couples TRBV2 to TRBJ2-3; D may be TRBD2 (6 bases). Germline V gene sequence: CDR1 SNHLY, CDR2 FYNNEI. V was trimmed by 6 bases and J by 3 bases, leaving 7 bases between them. CDR3 length: 12 amino acids. The CDR3 reads CASREGTDTQYF. The DNA of the CDR3 is TGTGCCAGCAGGGAGGGGACAGATACGCAGTATTTT.

The V call is TRBV7-9, the J call TRBJ2-7; D is unclear. Between the trimmed V and J ends, which lost 3 bases and 4 bases, there was a span of 7 bases. CDR3 size: 12 residues. Looked up from germline, CDR1 is SEHNR and CDR2 is FQNEAQ (reference sequence). CDR3 coding DNA: TGTGCCAGCAGCTTTTCCAAGTACGAGCAGTACTTC. This codes for CASSFSKYEQYF.

In this sample, this clonotype turned up many times. This chain links TRBV3-1 with TRBJ2-7, with D possibly TRBD1 on 6 matching bases. CDR1 is LGHDT, CDR2 YNNKEL, per germline (reference sequence). The CDR3 runs to 14 residues. The V and J ends lost 4 bases and 2 bases respectively, with 12 bases between them. DNA for the CDR3: TGTGCCAGCAGCCGCCGGGACACAGCCTACGAGCAGTACTTC. Translated: CASSRRDTAYEQYF.

J is TRBJ2-1 and V is TRBV12-5, with 9 bases lining up with TRBD2. V shed 2 bases and J 3 bases; nucleotides not matched to a gene: 2. The CDR3 covers 15 residues. The germline CDR1 and CDR2 sequences are LGHNT and FRNRAP. The CDR3 reads CASGLSTSGYNEQFF. As DNA, the CDR3 is TGTGCTAGTGGTTTGTCGACTAGCGGCTACAATGAGCAGTTCTTC.

Ten or more counts support this clonotype. The V and J genes are TRBV28 and TRBJ2-2, with a possible D match to TRBD2 (5 bases). V lost 7 bases to trimming and J lost 4 bases, with 10 bases between them. This CDR3 is built from 13 residues. Germline V gives CDR1 MDHEN, CDR2 SYDVKM. In DNA, the CDR3 is TGTGCCAGCAATCCCACTAGCACCGGGGAGCTGTTTTTT. Amino acids: CASNPTSTGELFF.

The chain carries TRBV12-5 and TRBJ2-3, with a possible D match to TRBD1 (5 bases). From germline, CDR1 is LGHNT and CDR2 FRNRAP. V was cut by 0 bases and J by 0 bases, with 10 bases left in between. The CDR3 covers 16 residues. CDR3 coding DNA: TGTGCTAGTGGTTTGGTACTCGGACAAAGCACAGATACGCAGTATTTT. This gives the protein CASGLVLGQSTDTQYF.

The chain links TRBV9 to TRBJ2-1; 10 bases are a match to TRBD2. V shed 4 bases, J shed 6 bases, and the junction held 4 bases outside the gene matches. CDR1 SGDLS and CDR2 YYNGEE come from the germline V gene. The CDR3 length is 14 residues. The CDR3 region has the DNA TGTGCCAGCAGCACCCTAGCGGGAGCCAATGAGCAGTTCTTC. This sequence encodes CASSTLAGANEQFF.

The gene calls are TRBV5-1 and TRBJ2-1, with TRBD2 identical over 9 bases. The length of the CDR3 is 15 residues. The V gene end was trimmed by 6 bases and the J gene end by 7 bases; junction bases not matched to a gene: 11. Germline lookup yields CDR1 SGHRS and CDR2 YFSETQ. CDR3 DNA sequence: TGCGCCAGCATCCCTCTTAGCGGGAGAGTAAATGAGCAGTTCTTC. This codes for CASIPLSGRVNEQFF. Together with reference TRBV5-1 and TRBJ2-1, the CDR3 gives the full variable domain: KAGVTQTPRYLIKTRGQQVTLSCSPISGHRSVSWYQQTPGQGLQFLFEYFSETQRNKGNFPGRFSGRQFSNSRSEMNVSTLELGDSALYLCASIPLSGRVNEQFFGPGTRLTVL.